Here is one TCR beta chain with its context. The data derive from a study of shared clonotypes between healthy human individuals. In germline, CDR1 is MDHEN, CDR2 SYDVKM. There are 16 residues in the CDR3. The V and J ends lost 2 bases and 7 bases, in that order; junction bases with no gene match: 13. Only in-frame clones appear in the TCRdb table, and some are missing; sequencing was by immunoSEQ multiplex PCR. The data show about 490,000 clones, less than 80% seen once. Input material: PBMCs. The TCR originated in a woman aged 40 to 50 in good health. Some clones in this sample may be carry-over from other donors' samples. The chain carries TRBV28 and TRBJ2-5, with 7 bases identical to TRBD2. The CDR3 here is CASSLRAGPSPGTQYF. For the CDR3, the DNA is TGTGCCAGCAGTTTAAGAGCGGGGCCAAGTCCGGGGACCCAGTACTTC.